This T cell receptor beta chain was observed in a study of blood T cell repertoires in COVID-19 (dated by TCRdb to 2018 to 2020). About the full investigation: Collaborator samples came from the United States, Italy and Spain and covered acute and convalescent phases of COVID-19. The material from the prospective study consisted of cDNA or gDNA derived from T cells, B-cell-depleted T cells, or PBMCs. The dataset comprised deeply sampled blood TCRbeta repertoires from subjects exposed to, actively infected with, or recovered from COVID-19. A freely available public database, intended as a resource for researchers studying the immune response to SARS-CoV-2, is where the repertoires were released. The samples were drawn from the first 160 participants of the ongoing ImmuneRACE study and from 950 to 1,500 subjects provided by 6 global collaborators. Nearly every sample came with metadata listing a de-identified subject ID, COVID-19 status, age in years and sex. Where available, HLA class I and class II types were taken from metadata supplied by the sample provider and were not determined by assay-based typing. Study-wide conclusions, independent of this receptor: The quantity of clinical and demographic metadata differed by source and by participant and was supplied without curation.

Remarks on this clone: There is no known antigen for this receptor. Per-nucleotide qualities are absent, and no much larger clonotype sits a single base away.

In Seattle, one collaborating source enrolled patients while the infection was active and tracked those patients longitudinally over the course of disease. Each collaborating institution followed its own protocols to collect whole blood in K2EDTA tubes. For TCRbeta analysis, collaborators shipped samples in one of three forms: frozen whole blood, isolated PBMCs, or DNA extracted from either of those sample types. TCRbeta CDR3 regions were amplified from genomic DNA using the immunoSEQ Assay, a bias-controlled multiplex PCR. Under the source paper's analysis protocol: Nucleated cell counts per sample were estimated from amplification of reference gene primers within the assay. To quantify the absolute abundance of each unique TCRbeta CDR3 rearrangement, sequence reads were collapsed and filtered. Productive Simpson clonality was computed per sample as the square root of Simpson's diversity index over productive rearrangements. The table comes from immuneACCESS by way of TCRdb, which keeps in-frame sequences with V and J called. Part of the clones is missing from these tables; in studies checked, under half for an unresolved V gene and the rest for unknown reasons. Clone size and V and J calls were adopted from that table, with D and trimming inferred from the DNA. This sample gives some 190,000 clones in total; 70% to 85% of them show up just once. The ten largest account for 6.5% to 7.5% of the sample.

The CDR3 spans 14 residues, from the cysteine through the phenylalanine. Only the CDR3 region is kept as DNA, spanning 42 bases read in frame from base 1. V is shortened by 1 base, J by 5 bases, and the region joining them spans 11 bases. As encoded in the germline V gene, CDR1 is SNHLY while CDR2 is FYNNEI. Recombination linked TRBV2 to TRBJ1-2, with a tentative D gene TRBD1 over 6 matching bases. The clonotype originates from a man older than 75 with COVID-19, enrolled during active disease. The sequenced sample was peripheral blood. The CDR3 is CASSEENRVYGYTF. The nucleotide sequence reads as follows: TGTGCCAGCAGTGAAGAGAACAGGGTATATGGCTACACCTTC.